This TCR beta chain comes out of a study of CD8 T cells in ankylosing spondylitis. For TCR beta, libraries came from quantitative 5'-RACE with molecular barcodes. TCRdb itself ran the 5' RACE reads through MiXCR, one entry per CDR3 protein. This sample has around 210,000 distinct CDR3 sequences, with over 7% found just once. Study-wide findings and caveats: Blood from ankylosing spondylitis patients appeared to carry a characteristic roughly 8-variant TCR beta motif. Disease-linked clones, CD8+, were relatively rare in peripheral blood.

This clonotype was observed many times. Its antigen is not known. This receptor was obtained from a female donor with ankylosing spondylitis or in good health (not recorded which). Sequencing was performed on blood, either unsorted or a sorted T cell fraction (not recorded which).

The CDR3 DNA follows: TGCAGCGTAGCCCAGAAGACAGCTAGCGGGAGCAGGACCCAGTACTTC. Its protein product is CSVAQKTASGSRTQYF. The chain employs TRBV29-1 and TRBJ2-5; 10 bases line up with TRBD2. Germline V CDR1 and CDR2: SQVTM, ANQGSEA. J lost 7 bases, V lost 6 bases, and 17 bases had no gene match. The CDR3 extends over 16 amino acids. Complete variable domain (other parts from reference TRBV29-1 and TRBJ2-5): SAVISQKPSRDICQRGTSLTIQCQVDSQVTMMFWYRQQPGQSLTLIATANQGSEATYESGFVIDKFPISRPNLTFSTLTVSNMSPEDSSIYLCSVAQKTASGSRTQYFGPGTRLLVL.